Sequencing of this TCR beta chain was carried out in a study of cytomegalovirus exposure and HLA in healthy donors. Germline CDR1 is KGHSH and CDR2 is LQKENI. There are 14 residues in the CDR3. The V gene end was trimmed by 6 bases and the J gene end by 4 bases; junction bases not matched to a gene: 8. PCR used 60 Vbeta primers and 13 Jbeta primers. TCRdb keeps only in-frame clones here, not all; method: immunoSEQ multiplex PCR. The sample contains some 190,000 clones, approximately 78% of which appear only once. This sequence originates from a woman aged 30 to 39 in good health and CMV-seropositive. V is TRBV18 and J is TRBJ1-1; 7 nucleotides match TRBD1. The sequencing input was PBMCs. CDR3 DNA sequence: TGTGCCAGCTCTTACGACAGGGTGGCCACTGAAGCTTTCTTT. This gives the protein CASSYDRVATEAFF.